This T cell receptor (beta chain) was sequenced for a study of blood T cell repertoires in COVID-19. Only in-frame clones appear in the TCRdb table, and some are missing; sequencing was by immunoSEQ multiplex PCR. The data contain 330,000 or so clones, 88% of them singletons. Participant-given clinical history determined each cohort assignment. J lost 7 bases, V lost 3 bases, and 6 bases had no gene match. Germline V gene sequence: CDR1 SEHNR, CDR2 FQNEAQ (reference sequence). The CDR3 length is 15 residues. The sample taken for sequencing was PBMCs or T cells enriched from blood (not recorded which). This TCR was sampled from a woman aged 25 to 39 who had been exposed to COVID-19. This chain connects TRBV7-9 to TRBJ1-4; 9 nucleotides align to TRBD1. CDR3 sequence: CASSFTGGWSEKLFF. The CDR3 region has the DNA TGTGCCAGCAGCTTCACAGGGGGCTGGAGTGAAAAACTGTTTTTT.